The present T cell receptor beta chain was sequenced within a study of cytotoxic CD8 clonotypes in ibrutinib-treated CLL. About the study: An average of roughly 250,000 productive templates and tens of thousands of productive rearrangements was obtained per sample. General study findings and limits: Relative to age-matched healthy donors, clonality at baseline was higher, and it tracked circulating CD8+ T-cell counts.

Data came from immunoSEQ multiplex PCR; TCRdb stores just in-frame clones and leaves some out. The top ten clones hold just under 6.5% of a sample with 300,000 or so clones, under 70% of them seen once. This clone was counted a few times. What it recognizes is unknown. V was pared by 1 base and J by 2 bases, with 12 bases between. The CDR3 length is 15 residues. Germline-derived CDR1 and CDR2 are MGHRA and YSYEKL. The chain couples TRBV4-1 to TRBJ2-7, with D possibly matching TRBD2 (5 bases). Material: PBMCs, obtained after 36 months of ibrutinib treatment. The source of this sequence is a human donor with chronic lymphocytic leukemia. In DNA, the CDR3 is TGCGCCAGCAGCCAAGTCAATAGCGAAACCTACGAGCAGTACTTC. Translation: CASSQVNSETYEQYF.